One and the same sample provided the 30 T cell receptor beta chains below, sequenced in a study of shared clonotypes between healthy human individuals. Assay used: immunoSEQ multiplex PCR; TCRdb lists only in-frame clones, some missing. The sample has roughly 490,000 clones, 76% seen once; the top ten hold about an eighth. Sequenced sample: PBMCs. These receptors came from a woman between 40 and 50 years old in good health. Some clones in this sample may be carry-over from other donors' samples.

This chain uses TRBV4-2 with TRBJ2-3; 10 bases are a match to TRBD1. The CDR3 is made up of 15 amino acids. CDR1 LGHNA and CDR2 YNFKEQ come from the germline V gene. The trim removed 4 bases at V and 1 base at J, leaving 2 bases unmatched. The CDR3 reads CASSRGTGGTDTQYF. CDR3 in DNA: TGTGCCAGCAGCCGCGGGACAGGGGGCACAGATACGCAGTATTTT.

V usage is TRBV29-1 and J usage is TRBJ1-1, with a tentative D call TRBD1 (5 bases). The CDR3 covers 13 residues. V was shortened by 7 bases and J by 5 bases, with 17 bases between the two germline ends. In germline, CDR1 is SQVTM, CDR2 ANQGSEA. The CDR3: CSGGRGSGTEAFF. In DNA, the CDR3 is TGCAGCGGTGGGAGGGGAAGTGGTACTGAAGCTTTCTTT.

The chain carries TRBV4-1 and TRBJ2-3, with TRBD2 matching 9 bases. The V and J ends lost 2 bases and 0 bases, in that order; junction bases with no gene match: 6. The CDR3 is made up of 17 amino acids. The germline V gene encodes CDR1 MGHRA and CDR2 YSYEKL. CDR3 DNA: TGCGCCAGCAGCCAACTCCACACTAGCGGGAGCACAGATACGCAGTATTTT. Translation gives CASSQLHTSGSTDTQYF.

V is TRBV4-2 and J is TRBJ2-4, with 8 bases lining up with TRBD2. Trimming cost V 0 bases and J 1 base; bases outside gene matches: 5. Looked up from germline, CDR1 is LGHNA and CDR2 is YNFKEQ. The CDR3 extends over 17 amino acids. CDR3 sequence: CASSQDYTSGAKNIQYF. In DNA, the CDR3 is TGTGCCAGCAGCCAAGACTATACTAGCGGTGCCAAAAACATTCAGTACTTC.

The chain combines TRBV28 with TRBJ2-3, with TRBD1 matching over 8 bases. V shed 2 bases, J shed 4 bases, and the junction held 5 bases outside the gene matches. Germline lookup yields CDR1 MDHEN and CDR2 SYDVKM. The length of the CDR3 is 15 residues. The CDR3 bases are TGTGCCAGCAGTTTACTACACAGGGGGGCAGATACGCAGTATTTT. Protein: CASSLLHRGADTQYF.

V usage is TRBV9 and J usage is TRBJ2-3; no firm D call. This CDR3 contains 15 residues. The germline CDR1 and CDR2 sequences are SGDLS and YYNGEE. Deletions cut 6 bases from V and 1 base from J, with 15 bases between. The CDR3 sequence is CASNIRSDGTDTQYF. The CDR3 DNA follows: TGTGCCAGCAACATAAGGTCAGATGGCACAGATACGCAGTATTTT.

The chain links TRBV11-2 to TRBJ2-3; perhaps TRBD1 as D (5 bases). Germline CDR1 is SGHAT and CDR2 is FQNNGV. The CDR3 spans 17 residues. Trimming took off 5 bases at V and 0 bases at J, with 18 bases between the two ends. The CDR3 is CASSLILLGHSTDTQYF. CDR3 nucleotides: TGTGCCAGCAGCCTAATATTACTCGGACATAGCACAGATACGCAGTATTTT.

The chain joins TRBV18 to TRBJ2-7, with 8 nucleotides matching TRBD2. The CDR3 contains 14 residues. Germline V gives CDR1 KGHSH, CDR2 LQKENI. The junction had 6 bases not matched to a gene; V was cut back by 5 bases and J by 3 bases. The CDR3 region is CASSTTSGSYEQYF. The CDR3 DNA follows: TGTGCCAGCTCAACAACTAGCGGAAGCTACGAGCAGTACTTC.

V gene TRBV14 combines with J gene TRBJ2-3; a possible D gene is TRBD1 (5 bases). This CDR3 is built from 15 residues. Trimming removed 4 bases at V and 0 bases at J, with 11 bases between. CDR1 and CDR2 from the germline V gene are SGHDN and FVKESK. CDR3 sequence (DNA): TGTGCCAGCAGCCTCACACAGGCTAGCACAGATACGCAGTATTTT. Translation gives CASSLTQASTDTQYF. Combining the CDR3 with reference TRBV14 and TRBJ2-3 gives the whole variable domain EAGVTQFPSHSVIEKGQTVTLRCDPISGHDNLYWYRRVMGKEIKFLLHFVKESKQDESGMPNNRFLAERTGGTYSTLKVQPAELEDSGVYFCASSLTQASTDTQYFGPGTRLTVL.

This clone has ten or more counts. The chain is built from TRBV30 and TRBJ1-2, with D uncertain. Germline V CDR1 and CDR2: GTSNPN, SVGIG (reference sequence). CDR3 length: 12 residues. V gave up 1 base and J gave up 8 bases, with 11 bases separating them. The CDR3 nucleotides read TGTGCCTGGAGTGCCAGTCTATGGGGCTACACCTTC. Translated, it gives CAWSASLWGYTF. Supplemented by reference TRBV30 and TRBJ1-2, the full variable domain reads SQTIHQWPATLVQPVGSPLSLECTVEGTSNPNLYWYRQAAGRGLQLLFYSVGIGQISSEVPQNLSASRPQDRQFILSSKKLLLSDSGFYLCAWSASLWGYTFGSGTRLTVV.

The chain is built from TRBV7-2 and TRBJ2-7, with D unresolved. This CDR3 has 13 amino acids. CDR1 is SGHTA and CDR2 is FQGNSA in the germline V gene. V was cut by 4 bases and J by 0 bases, with 7 bases left in between. The CDR3 loop is CASSYAYSYEQYF. The CDR3 region has the DNA TGTGCCAGCAGCTACGCCTACTCCTACGAGCAGTACTTC.

This chain joins TRBV7-2 and TRBJ1-5; TRBD1 aligns across 8 bases. This CDR3 contains 15 residues. With 1 base clipped from V and 6 bases from J, the junction kept 5 bases outside the gene matches. Germline CDR1 SGHTA, CDR2 FQGNSA. CDR3 sequence reads: CASSLVQGAAQPQHF. CDR3 coding DNA: TGTGCCAGCAGCTTAGTTCAGGGGGCGGCTCAGCCCCAGCATTTT.

This clone was observed once. The chain couples TRBV5-1 to TRBJ2-2, with TRBD2 identical over 9 bases. Germline CDR1 is SGHRS and CDR2 is YFSETQ. This CDR3 is 18 amino acids long. The V and J ends lost 1 base and 0 bases, in that order; junction bases with no gene match: 7. This CDR3 reads CASSLSFIAGANTGELFF. DNA of the CDR3: TGCGCCAGCAGCTTGTCCTTTATAGCGGGAGCGAACACCGGGGAGCTGTTTTTT. Drawing the rest from reference TRBV5-1 and TRBJ2-2, the complete variable domain is KAGVTQTPRYLIKTRGQQVTLSCSPISGHRSVSWYQQTPGQGLQFLFEYFSETQRNKGNFPGRFSGRQFSNSRSEMNVSTLELGDSALYLCASSLSFIAGANTGELFFGEGSRLTVL.

This clone was seen a few times. The V gene is TRBV25-1, the J gene TRBJ2-7; tentative D call: TRBD1 (5 bases). Trimming stripped 4 bases from V and 2 bases from J, with 9 bases between. There are 13 residues in the CDR3. Germline assignment: CDR1 MGHDK and CDR2 SYGVNS. CDR3 in DNA: TGTGCCAGCAGTGGGACATCCACCTACGAGCAGTACTTC. It encodes CASSGTSTYEQYF.

This chain links TRBV29-1 with TRBJ2-5, with no clear D. V was pared by 3 bases and J by 5 bases, with 7 bases between. Germline V CDR1 and CDR2: SQVTM, ANQGSEA. The CDR3 loop spans 11 amino acids. Here the CDR3 reads CSVEGPETQYF. CDR3 nucleotides: TGCAGCGTTGAGGGCCCCGAGACCCAGTACTTC.

V is TRBV19 and J is TRBJ1-1; 8 bases agree with TRBD1. Germline V gene sequence: CDR1 LNHDA, CDR2 SQIVND (reference sequence). Trimming took 3 bases from V and 4 from J; bases not matched to a gene: 7. The CDR3 has 15 amino acids. For the CDR3, the DNA is TGTGCCAGTAGTATCGAGACAGGGGTATTCACTGAAGCTTTCTTT. This encodes CASSIETGVFTEAFF. Complete variable domain (other parts from reference TRBV19 and TRBJ1-1): DGGITQSPKYLFRKEGQNVTLSCEQNLNHDAMYWYRQDPGQGLRLIYYSQIVNDFQKGDIAEGYSVSREKKESFPLTVTSAQKNPTAFYLCASSIETGVFTEAFFGQGTRLTVV.

The rearrangement links TRBV6-5 to TRBJ2-1; D remains unclear. This CDR3 region has 14 residues. Germline values: CDR1 MNHEY, CDR2 SVGAGI. V lost 2 bases and J 2 bases, leaving 7 bases between the germline ends. DNA of the CDR3: TGTGCCAGCAGTTACCAGTTAACCTACAATGAGCAGTTCTTC. This codes for CASSYQLTYNEQFF.

J is TRBJ1-5 and V is TRBV7-2, with D possibly TRBD1 on 5 matching bases. The CDR3 has 15 residues. Germline V gene lookup returns CDR1 SGHTA and CDR2 FQGNSA. Trimming pared 0 bases from V and 6 bases from J, leaving 12 bases between. CDR3 bases: TGTGCCAGCAGCTTAGCGGAGGGGCTGGGTCAGCCCCAGCATTTT. The encoded protein is CASSLAEGLGQPQHF.

Turning to this clone: A far more abundant clone sits one base away, making this likely a read error. V gene TRBV18 combines with J gene TRBJ1-1; possible D gene TRBD1, 5 bases. The CDR3 length is 13 residues. The germline gives CDR1 KGHSH, CDR2 LQKENI. Trimming removed 4 bases at V and 4 bases at J, with 10 bases between. CDR3 region: CASSQDGGTEAFF. The CDR3 bases are TGTGCCAGCTCACAAGACGGGGGCACTGAAGCTTTCTTT.

This clone was counted once. The chain combines TRBV6-6 with TRBJ2-7, with 8 bases that match TRBD2. The CDR3 contains 14 residues. Per germline, CDR1 MNHNY and CDR2 SVGAGI (reference sequence). V lost 6 bases, J lost 2 bases, and 6 bases stayed unmatched. The CDR3 nucleotides read TGTGCCAGCAGCTCCGGGACTAGGGCCTACGAGCAGTACTTC. This encodes CASSSGTRAYEQYF.

This chain uses TRBV6-5 with TRBJ2-7; 8 bases are a match to TRBD2. From germline, CDR1 is MNHEY and CDR2 SVGAGI. V trimming: 7 bases; J trimming: 5 bases; junction bases outside the gene matches: 10. The CDR3 runs 14 residues. CDR3 loop: CASKPGLGGHEQYF. CDR3 nucleotide sequence: TGTGCCAGCAAACCGGGACTAGGTGGGCACGAGCAGTACTTC.

This clone was counted once. CDR3 DNA sequence: TGCAGCGTTGGAGAACGGGCGGCGGGGGGCTACACCTTC. This codes for CSVGERAAGGYTF. The rearrangement links TRBV29-1 to TRBJ1-2, with unresolved D. The CDR3 is 13 amino acids. V was pared by 4 bases and J by 8 bases, with 17 bases between. The germline CDR1 and CDR2 sequences are SQVTM and ANQGSEA.

This rearrangement joins TRBV30 to TRBJ2-3, with unresolved D. The CDR3 has 12 residues. V was pared by 8 bases and J by 1 base, with 10 bases between. Germline-derived CDR1 and CDR2 are GTSNPN and SVGIG (reference sequence). CDR3 loop: CAGRSGTDTQYF. CDR3 coding DNA: TGTGCCGGCCGTAGTGGCACAGATACGCAGTATTTT.

Comment on this clone: Mismatch with germline at one junction end may stem from a read error. The chain has TRBV7-2 and TRBJ1-4, with 7 nucleotides matching TRBD1. The CDR3 totals 15 residues. Germline CDR1 is SGHTA and CDR2 is FQGNSA. Written as DNA, the CDR3 is TGTGCCAGCAGCTTACGACAGGGAATTGGCGAAAAACTGTCTTTT. Translated, it gives CASSLRQGIGEKLSF.

This chain uses TRBV30 with TRBJ1-1; 7 bases are a match to TRBD1. Germline V lookup: CDR1 GTSNPN, CDR2 SVGIG (reference sequence). V dropped 3 bases and J dropped 5; count of bases not matched to a gene: 9. The CDR3 is made up of 14 amino acids. Here the CDR3 DNA reads TGTGCCTGGAGGACACAGGGGAAAGTGACTGAAGCTTTCTTT. Residues: CAWRTQGKVTEAFF.

This clone occurred once. In DNA form, the CDR3 reads TGTGCCAGTAGTAGCTGGACAGGGAGGGAGACCCAGTACTTC. Its protein is CASSSWTGRETQYF. The chain has TRBV19 and TRBJ2-5, with 8 bases that match TRBD1. V dropped 4 bases and J dropped 5; count of bases not matched to a gene: 6. This CDR3 is 14 amino acids long. Germline CDR1 and CDR2: LNHDA and SQIVND (reference sequence).

The chain employs TRBV19 and TRBJ1-5; TRBD1 matches 8 bases. CDR1 is LNHDA and CDR2 is SQIVND in the germline V gene (reference sequence). This CDR3 region has 15 residues. V was pared by 3 bases and J by 6 bases, with 7 bases of the junction left unmatched. The CDR3 reads CASSIRTGLTQPQHF. CDR3 nucleotides: TGTGCCAGTAGTATTAGGACAGGGCTGACTCAGCCCCAGCATTTT.

V is TRBV4-3 and J is TRBJ2-3; maybe TRBD2 (6 bases). Trimming removed 4 bases at V and 1 base at J, with 6 bases between. Germline V gene lookup returns CDR1 LGHNA and CDR2 YSLEER. The CDR3 has 13 residues. The CDR3 region is CASSRRGTDTQYF. The CDR3 DNA is TGCGCCAGCAGCCGGAGGGGCACAGATACGCAGTATTTT.

The rearrangement uses TRBV28 and TRBJ2-7, with a weak D call TRBD2 (6 bases). The CDR3 runs 13 residues. The germline gives CDR1 MDHEN, CDR2 SYDVKM. The germline V and J ends were trimmed by 6 bases and 6 bases, with 15 bases remaining between them. The CDR3 DNA is TGTGCCAGCAGGGAAAGTAGGGGAGGCGAGCAGTACTTC. Its translation: CASRESRGGEQYF.

J is TRBJ1-3 and V is TRBV7-3; D call uncertain. The CDR3 length is 17 residues. Trimming pared 6 bases from V and 0 bases from J, leaving 18 bases between. Germline assignment: CDR1 SGHTA and CDR2 FQGTGA. The DNA for the CDR3 is TGTGCCAGCAGGAGAAACTACATTAGACTCTCTGGAAACACCATATATTTT. Protein product: CASRRNYIRLSGNTIYF.